The rows below give T cell receptor beta chains drawn from one sample of a study of blood T cell repertoires in COVID-19. The data were produced by immunoSEQ multiplex PCR, yet TCRdb's version contains in-frame clones alone and is incomplete. The sample includes 55,000 to 75,000 clones, about four fifths of them seen just once. The sequenced sample was peripheral blood. All receptors derive from a human donor in a cohort sampled during active COVID-19. Each CDR3 is given with its conserved first and last residue. The D gene is left open where the match is weak. The size field is filled for only some rows; it gives once, few, many or a size class.

d_call,v_call,j_call,clone_size,cdr3_nt,cdr3_aa
TRBD1,TRBV14,TRBJ2-7,.,TGTGCCAGCAGCCCTTACTCTCCGGGACAGGGGGCCTACGAGCAGTACTTC,CASSPYSPGQGAYEQYF
.,TRBV28,TRBJ2-7,.,TGTGCCAGCAGCCCCGGGTCGGAGCAGTACTTC,CASSPGSEQYF
TRBD2,TRBV5-1,TRBJ2-2,.,TGCGCCAGCAGCTTGGTGCCTGGGATAGCGGGAGTAACCGGGGAGCTGTTTTTT,CASSLVPGIAGVTGELFF
.,TRBV5-1,TRBJ1-1,.,TGCGCCAGCAGCGGGTCAGCGACGGGAATGAACACTGAAGCTTTCTTT,CASSGSATGMNTEAFF
.,TRBV7-2,TRBJ1-3,.,TGTGCCAGCAGCTTAAACAGACCTGGCTCTGGAAACACCATATATTTT,CASSLNRPGSGNTIYF
.,TRBV4-2,TRBJ1-5,.,TGTGCCAGCAGCCAAGATCTGGGGGCGTCAATGGCCCAGCATTTT,CASSQDLGASMAQHF
TRBD1,TRBV19,TRBJ1-2,once,TGTGCCAGTAGTATGCGGACAGGGGGTGGCTACACCTTC,CASSMRTGGGYTF
TRBD1,TRBV4-2,TRBJ1-1,once,TGTGCCAGCAGCCAAGACGAGGGGGCTAACACTGAAGCTTTCTTT,CASSQDEGANTEAFF
.,TRBV7-2,TRBJ2-1,few,TGTGCCAGCACCAACTACAATGAGCAGTTCTTC,CASTNYNEQFF
.,TRBV5-6,TRBJ2-7,.,TGTGCCAGCAGCTTGGCCGGCTTTTGGGGAGACTACGAGCAGTACTTC,CASSLAGFWGDYEQYF
.,TRBV30,TRBJ1-6,.,TGTGCCTGGAGTGTACTAGACCAGGGGAATTCACCCCTCCACTTT,CAWSVLDQGNSPLHF
.,TRBV5-1,TRBJ1-1,.,TGCGCCAGCACTCCACAGTTGCGTATGAACACTGAAGCTTTCTTT,CASTPQLRMNTEAFF
.,TRBV2,TRBJ2-2,.,TGTGCCAGCAGTCCCTCCAGGTCTTCCGGGGAGCTGTTTTTT,CASSPSRSSGELFF
TRBD2,TRBV7-6,TRBJ2-1,.,TGTGCCAGCAGCCTTCGGGGCGGGACTAGCGGGCACAATGAGCAGTTCTTC,CASSLRGGTSGHNEQFF
.,TRBV5-1,TRBJ2-1,.,TGCGCCAGCAGCATCTCCGGGACACTAGGGTACAATGAGCAGTTCTTC,CASSISGTLGYNEQFF
TRBD1,TRBV2,TRBJ2-2,once,TGTGCCAGCAGGAAGGACAGGGATACTGGGGAGCTGTTTTTT,CASRKDRDTGELFF
TRBD1,TRBV5-1,TRBJ2-2,.,TGCGCCAGCAGCTTGGACAGGGGACCCAACTGGAACACCGGGGAGCTGTTTTTT,CASSLDRGPNWNTGELFF
TRBD1,TRBV28,TRBJ1-2,.,TGTGCCAGCAGTTTAGGACAGGGGGATTATGGCTACACCTTC,CASSLGQGDYGYTF
.,TRBV6-6,TRBJ1-1,.,TGTGCCAGCAGTGGACAGCCGAACACTGAAGCTTTCTTT,CASSGQPNTEAFF
.,TRBV9,TRBJ2-1,.,TGTGCCAGCAGTGCCAGCGGAGGGAAGGAGCAGTTCTTC,CASSASGGKEQFF
TRBD1,TRBV5-4,TRBJ2-2,.,TGTGCCAGCAGCTGGGACAGAGAGGCCGGGGAGCTGTTTTTT,CASSWDREAGELFF
.,TRBV3-1/TRBV3-2,TRBJ1-1,.,TGTGCCAGCAGCCAAGATAACGGGAACACTGAAGCTTTCTTT,CASSQDNGNTEAFF
TRBD2,TRBV7-2,TRBJ2-7,.,TGTGCCAGCAGCAGACCACTAGCGGGATCTTACGAGCAGTACTTC,CASSRPLAGSYEQYF
TRBD1,TRBV2,TRBJ1-2,.,TGTGCCAGCAGTCGGGACAGGGGGACCTATGGCTACACCTTC,CASSRDRGTYGYTF
TRBD1,TRBV6-5,TRBJ1-1,.,TGTGCCAGCAGACAGGGGTACGTGAACACTGAAGCTTTCTTT,CASRQGYVNTEAFF
.,TRBV7-8,TRBJ2-5,few,TGTGCCAGCAGCCCCAGACAGAGAAAGCCTGAAGAGACCCAGTACTTC,CASSPRQRKPEETQYF
TRBD1,TRBV5-1,TRBJ1-5,.,TGCGCCAGCAGCTTCCAGGGGGGAGAAGATCAGCCCCAGCATTTT,CASSFQGGEDQPQHF
.,TRBV18,TRBJ1-6,.,TGTGCCAGCTCACCAGGACAGACCTATAATTCACCCCTCCACTTT,CASSPGQTYNSPLHF
TRBD2,TRBV2,TRBJ2-4,.,TGTGCCAGCAGTGAGGCTAGCGGAAAAAACATTCAGTACTTC,CASSEASGKNIQYF
TRBD2,TRBV29-1,TRBJ2-5,.,TGCAGCTCCCGTTCCGGGGGGTCACAAGGGACCCAGTACTTC,CSSRSGGSQGTQYF
TRBD2,TRBV3-1/TRBV3-2,TRBJ2-1,.,TGTGCCAGCAGCCAAGATCTACGGACTAGCGGGGGGGAAAATGAGCAGTTCTTC,CASSQDLRTSGGENEQFF
.,TRBV12-2,TRBJ2-1,.,TGTGCAAGTCGCTCCAGCGGGAGCTCCTACAATGAGCAGTTCTTC,CASRSSGSSYNEQFF
.,TRBV9,TRBJ2-2,.,TGTGCCAGCAGCGTAGTTGATAGCGGCATTTTGAACACCGGGGAGCTGTTTTTT,CASSVVDSGILNTGELFF
TRBD1,TRBV11-2,TRBJ1-1,.,TGTGCCAGCAGCCTGACAGGGGTGAACACTGAAGCTTTCTTT,CASSLTGVNTEAFF
TRBD1,TRBV4-2,TRBJ1-1,.,TGTGCCAGCAGCCAGGGGCAGGGGGCCACGATGAACACTGAAGCTTTCTTT,CASSQGQGATMNTEAFF
TRBD2,TRBV5-4,TRBJ2-7,.,TGTGCCAGCAGCCCAACGGGGGGTAGGCACGAGCAGTACTTC,CASSPTGGRHEQYF
.,TRBV5-1,TRBJ2-1,.,TGCGCCAGCAGCTTGCAGGGGAGCTCCTACAATGAGCAGTTCTTC,CASSLQGSSYNEQFF
.,TRBV19,TRBJ1-4,.,TGTGCCAGTACCGATTTACGGGGGACCGGCTCTAGTGAAAAACTGTTTTTT,CASTDLRGTGSSEKLFF
.,TRBV2,TRBJ2-7,.,TGTGCCAGCAGCCAACAGGGGGGAGGGGTCTACGAGCAGTACTTC,CASSQQGGGVYEQYF
.,TRBV9,TRBJ2-1,.,TGTGCCAGCAGCGTAGAGAGGGTCCCACTTTACAATGAGCAGTTCTTC,CASSVERVPLYNEQFF
TRBD1,TRBV11-3,TRBJ2-7,.,TGTGCCAGCAAAGGGGGCTCCAACGAGCAGTACTTC,CASKGGSNEQYF
.,TRBV10-2,TRBJ1-2,.,TGCGCCAGCAGTGAGGGACAGCCTAAGGGCTACACCTTC,CASSEGQPKGYTF
TRBD1,TRBV18,TRBJ1-5,once,TGTGCCAGCTCACCGGGACAGACTAATCCCCAGCATTTT,CASSPGQTNPQHF
TRBD2,TRBV7-9,TRBJ2-3,.,TGTGCCAGCAGCTCTAGCGGCAGCACAGATACGCAGTATTTT,CASSSSGSTDTQYF
TRBD2,TRBV7-6,TRBJ2-5,.,TGTGCCAGCAGCTTCTTAGGCGGGAGAACAGAGACCCAGTACTTC,CASSFLGGRTETQYF
TRBD2,TRBV5-8,TRBJ2-7,.,TGTGCCAGCAGCTTGGTTAGGGGGGGACTAGCGGACTACGAGCAGTACTTC,CASSLVRGGLADYEQYF
.,TRBV18,TRBJ2-3,.,TGTGCCAGCTCACCGATGCAGATACAGGGTAGGAATACGCAGTATTTT,CASSPMQIQGRNTQYF
TRBD2,TRBV7-9,TRBJ2-1,once,TGTGCCAGCAGCCCGGGACTAGACCACAATGAGCAGTTCTTC,CASSPGLDHNEQFF
TRBD2,TRBV7-6,TRBJ2-7,.,TGTGCCAGCAGCTCCCTCCCCGGGGTAGCGGGAGGGGGCTACGAGCAGTACTTC,CASSSLPGVAGGGYEQYF
TRBD2,TRBV7-3,TRBJ2-3,.,TGTGCCAGCAGCCTGATAGCGGGAGGGGATACGCAGTATTTT,CASSLIAGGDTQYF
.,TRBV5-4,TRBJ2-3,.,TGTGCCAGCAGCTTGGAAAGGGAGGATACGCAGTATTTT,CASSLEREDTQYF
.,TRBV2,TRBJ1-6,.,TGTGCCAGCAGTGTTTCAGTCATCCTCCACTTT,CASSVSVILHF
.,TRBV30,TRBJ1-1,.,TGTGCCTGGAGGGGGTTGGGAGGGTATACAGCTTTCTTT,CAWRGLGGYTAFF
TRBD1,TRBV2,TRBJ1-2,once,TGTGCCAGCAGTTATAACAGGGGTGCTAACTATGGCTACACCTTC,CASSYNRGANYGYTF
.,TRBV19,TRBJ1-4,.,TGTGCCAGTAGGAAAGGCAGGGTCCCAACAACTAATGAAAAACTGTTTTTT,CASRKGRVPTTNEKLFF
.,TRBV7-9,TRBJ1-1,few,TGTGCCAGCAGCCTAACAGGGACCACTGAAGCTTTCTTT,CASSLTGTTEAFF
.,TRBV6-6,TRBJ2-3,.,TGTGCCAGCAGTTACTCGGACTCTCGGGATACGCAGTATTTT,CASSYSDSRDTQYF
TRBD2,TRBV11-2,TRBJ2-1,few,TGTGCCAGCAGCTTTACTAGCGGGGGGCGCTACAATGAGCAGTTCTTC,CASSFTSGGRYNEQFF
.,TRBV12-5,TRBJ1-5,.,TGTGCTAGTGGCGATGGTGCGTGGACGAGTAGGGGAAGAAATCAGCCCCAGCATTTT,CASGDGAWTSRGRNQPQHF
.,TRBV5-8,TRBJ2-7,.,TGTGCCAGCAGCTTGCGGAGAACTTCCTACGAGCAGTACTTC,CASSLRRTSYEQYF